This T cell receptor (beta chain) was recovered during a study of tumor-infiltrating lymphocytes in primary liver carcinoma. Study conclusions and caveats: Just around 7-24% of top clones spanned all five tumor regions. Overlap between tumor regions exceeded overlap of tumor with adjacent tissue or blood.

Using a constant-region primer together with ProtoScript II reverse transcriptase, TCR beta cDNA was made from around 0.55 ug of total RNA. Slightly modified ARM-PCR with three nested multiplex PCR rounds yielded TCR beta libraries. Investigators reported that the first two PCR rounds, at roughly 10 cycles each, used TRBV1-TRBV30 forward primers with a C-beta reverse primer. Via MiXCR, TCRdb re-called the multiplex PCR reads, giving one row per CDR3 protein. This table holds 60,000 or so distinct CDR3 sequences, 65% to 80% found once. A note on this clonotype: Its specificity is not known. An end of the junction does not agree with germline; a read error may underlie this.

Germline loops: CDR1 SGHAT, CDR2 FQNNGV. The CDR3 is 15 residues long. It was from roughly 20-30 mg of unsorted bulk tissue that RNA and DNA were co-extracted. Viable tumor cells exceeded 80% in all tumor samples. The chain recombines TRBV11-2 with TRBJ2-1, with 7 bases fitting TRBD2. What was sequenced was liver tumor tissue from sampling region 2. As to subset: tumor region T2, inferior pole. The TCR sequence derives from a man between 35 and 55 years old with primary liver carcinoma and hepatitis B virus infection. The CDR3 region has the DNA TGTACCAGCAGCTTTAGCGGGCTACCCGACAATGAGCAGCTCTTC. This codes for CTSSFSGLPDNEQLF. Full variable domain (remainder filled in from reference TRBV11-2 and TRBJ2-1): EAGVAQSPRYKIIEKRQSVAFWCNPISGHATLYWYQQILGQGPKLLIQFQNNGVVDDSQLPKDRFSAERLKGVDSTLKIQPAKLEDSAVYLCTSSFSGLPDNEQLFGPGTRLTVL.